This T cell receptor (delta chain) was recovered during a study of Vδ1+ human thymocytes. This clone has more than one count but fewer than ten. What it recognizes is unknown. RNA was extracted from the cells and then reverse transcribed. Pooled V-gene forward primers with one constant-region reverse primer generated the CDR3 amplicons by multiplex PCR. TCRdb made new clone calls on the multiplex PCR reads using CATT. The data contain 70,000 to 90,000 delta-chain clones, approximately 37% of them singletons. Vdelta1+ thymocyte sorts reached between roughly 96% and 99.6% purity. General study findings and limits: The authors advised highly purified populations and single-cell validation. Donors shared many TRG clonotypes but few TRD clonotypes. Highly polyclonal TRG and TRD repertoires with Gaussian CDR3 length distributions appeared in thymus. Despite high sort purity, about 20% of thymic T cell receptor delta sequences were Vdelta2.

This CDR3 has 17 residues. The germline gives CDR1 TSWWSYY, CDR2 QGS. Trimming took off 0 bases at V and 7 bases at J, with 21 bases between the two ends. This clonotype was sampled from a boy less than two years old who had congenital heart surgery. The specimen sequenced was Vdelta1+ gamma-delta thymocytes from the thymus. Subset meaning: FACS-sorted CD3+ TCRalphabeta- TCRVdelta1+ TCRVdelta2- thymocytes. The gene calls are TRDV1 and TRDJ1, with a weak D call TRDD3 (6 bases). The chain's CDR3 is CALGELRPSVGDLKLIF. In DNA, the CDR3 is TGTGCTCTTGGGGAACTCAGACCTAGCGTTGGGGATCTTAAACTCATCTTT.